This entry lists 15 T cell receptor beta chains sequenced from one sample in a study of response to subunit inactivated influenza vaccine. MiXCR, run by TCRdb on the RT-PCR reads, gives a single entry per CDR3 protein. The table shows some 520,000 distinct CDR3 sequences, with about 17% occurring only once. Material: CD4+ T cells sorted from PBMCs, obtained around 25 months after vaccination. The receptors stem from a man between 50 and 75 years old who received an inactivated influenza vaccine.

J is TRBJ2-7 and V is TRBV4-3; D gene unclear. V lost 2 bases and J 3 bases, leaving 8 bases between the germline ends. The CDR3 has 13 amino acids. Germline-derived CDR1 and CDR2 are LGHNA and YSLEER. CDR3 in DNA: TGCGCCAGCAGCCAACAGGAAAACTACGAGCAGTACTTC. This codes for CASSQQENYEQYF.

The table lists this clonotype with a few counts. The genes are TRBV5-6 and TRBJ2-2, with 10 bases lining up with TRBD2. Germline CDR1 SGHDT, CDR2 YYEEEE. The CDR3 runs to 16 residues. V lost 0 bases to trimming and J lost 5 bases; unmatched junction nucleotides: 4. CDR3 coding DNA: TGTGCCAGCAGCTTGGCCGTAGCGGGAGGTACCGGGGAGCTGTTTTTT. Residues: CASSLAVAGGTGELFF.

There are a few counts of this clonotype. V usage is TRBV6-2 or TRBV6-3 and J usage is TRBJ2-5, with 12 bases aligning to TRBD2. CDR3 length: 15 residues. The germline V gene encodes CDR1 MNHEY and CDR2 SVGEGT. V was pared by 6 bases and J by 2 bases, with 4 bases of the junction left unmatched. The CDR3: CASSRGLAGQETQYF. CDR3 nucleotides: TGTGCCAGCAGCCGCGGACTAGCGGGGCAAGAGACCCAGTACTTC.

V gene TRBV12-3 or TRBV12-4 combines with J gene TRBJ1-1; the match to TRBD1 covers 9 bases. The ends lost 5 bases at V and 4 bases at J; junction bases unmatched: 8. CDR3 length: 15 amino acids. CDR3 nucleotides: TGTGCCAGCAGTAGGCGCACAGGGGGCCCCACTGAAGCTTTCTTT. It specifies CASSRRTGGPTEAFF.

This clonotype was counted a few times. V usage is TRBV10-3 and J usage is TRBJ1-6; 9 nucleotides match TRBD1. With 3 bases clipped from V and 9 bases from J, the junction kept 3 bases outside the gene matches. The V gene's germline CDR1 is ENHRY and CDR2 SYGVKD. This CDR3 contains 14 residues. Here the CDR3 DNA reads TGTGCCATCAGTGAAGGGACAGGGCGTTCACCCCTCCACTTT. Protein product: CAISEGTGRSPLHF.

This clonotype was observed a few times. The J gene is TRBJ2-1, the V gene TRBV4-3, with TRBD2 as a possible D gene (6 bases). Trimming pared 1 base from V and 10 bases from J, leaving 14 bases between. Per the germline V gene, CDR1 is LGHNA and CDR2 is YSLEER. This CDR3 comprises 14 residues. The CDR3 here is CASSQVSGQGEQFF. In DNA, the CDR3 is TGCGCCAGCAGCCAAGTAAGCGGGCAAGGGGAGCAGTTCTTC.

The V and J genes are TRBV7-2 and TRBJ2-3; possible D gene TRBD1, 5 bases. This CDR3 region has 16 residues. V lost 5 bases to trimming and J lost 0 bases, with 15 bases between them. Germline-derived CDR1 and CDR2 are SGHTA and FQGNSA. The CDR3 DNA is TGTGCCAGCAGCCACATCCGACAGTCTAGCACAGATACGCAGTATTTT. Protein sequence: CASSHIRQSSTDTQYF.

This clonotype was detected only a few times. CDR3 nucleotides: TGTGCCAGCTCACCAAGCCGAGAGACAGGGCCAAAACTGTTTTTT. It translates to CASSPSRETGPKLFF. This chain connects TRBV18 to TRBJ1-4; TRBD1 matches 7 bases. The CDR3 is made up of 15 amino acids. Looked up from germline, CDR1 is KGHSH and CDR2 is LQKENI. Unmatched junction bases numbered 10, after V lost 2 bases and J lost 10 bases.

This chain connects TRBV5-6 to TRBJ2-1, with 12 bases aligning to TRBD2. Germline CDR1 is SGHDT and CDR2 is YYEEEE. Trimming cost V 4 bases and J 3 bases; bases outside gene matches: 5. The CDR3 loop spans 16 amino acids. As DNA, the CDR3 is TGTGCCAGCAGCAATCTAGCGGGAGGGAACTACAATGAGCAGTTCTTC. Its protein is CASSNLAGGNYNEQFF. The complete variable domain, with remaining parts taken from reference TRBV5-6 and TRBJ2-1, reads DAGVTQSPTHLIKTRGQQVTLRCSPKSGHDTVSWYQQALGQGPQFIFQYYEEEERQRGNFPDRFSGHQFPNYSSELNVNALLLGDSALYLCASSNLAGGNYNEQFFGPGTRLTVL.

This chain links TRBV18 with TRBJ2-7; 9 positions agree with TRBD1. The CDR3 extends over 15 amino acids. The germline gives CDR1 KGHSH, CDR2 LQKENI. After removal of 3 bases from V and 3 bases from J, the junction contained 6 bases not matched to a gene. This chain's CDR3 is CASSPPWTGVYEQYF. The CDR3 DNA reads as TGTGCCAGCTCACCTCCTTGGACAGGGGTCTACGAGCAGTACTTC.

In its sample, this clonotype was seen a few times. The V and J genes are TRBV5-6 and TRBJ1-1; D is uncertain. Trimming took off 3 bases at V and 4 bases at J, with 16 bases between the two ends. CDR1 is SGHDT, CDR2 YYEEEE, per germline. The CDR3 covers 15 residues. CDR3 residues: CASSSSLEARTEAFF. In nucleotides, the CDR3 is TGTGCCAGCAGCTCTTCGCTTGAGGCTCGCACTGAAGCTTTCTTT.

This clonotype has a handful of counts. The J gene is TRBJ2-1, the V gene TRBV27; D is perhaps TRBD1 (5 bases). Germline V gene data show CDR1 as MNHEY and CDR2 as SMNVEV (reference sequence). The CDR3 has 13 residues. The ends were cut back, 3 bases at V and 5 bases at J, with 8 bases in the middle. In DNA, the CDR3 is TGTGCCAGCAGTTTTTTAGGGGACAATGAGCAGTTCTTC. This encodes CASSFLGDNEQFF.

This chain uses TRBV6-6 with TRBJ1-2; D unresolved. Trimming removed 2 bases at V and 8 bases at J, with 12 bases between. The CDR3 runs 13 residues. Germline loops: CDR1 MNHNY, CDR2 SVGAGI (reference sequence). The CDR3 DNA follows: TGTGCCAGCAGTTACCCAGAGGGAGGCGGCTACACCTTC. Amino acid sequence: CASSYPEGGGYTF.

The chain has TRBV3-1 and TRBJ2-7, with D tentatively TRBD1 (5 bases). Deletions cut 1 base from V and 5 bases from J, with 12 bases between. From germline, CDR1 is LGHDT and CDR2 YNNKEL (reference sequence). There are 14 residues in the CDR3. The CDR3 bases are TGTGCCAGCAGCCAAGGCTGGGGCTACCACGAGCAGTACTTC. Amino acids: CASSQGWGYHEQYF.

This clonotype was seen many times. The chain combines TRBV29-1 with TRBJ2-2; D is possibly TRBD1 or TRBD2 (5 bases each). V was clipped by 0 bases and J by 4 bases, with 15 bases between them. The CDR3 is made up of 16 amino acids. Germline CDR1 and CDR2: SQVTM and ANQGSEA. The CDR3 nucleotides read TGCAGCGTTGAAGACGGGGTCGGGACGGCCACCGGGGAGCTGTTTTTT. Amino acids: CSVEDGVGTATGELFF.